The 11 T cell receptor beta chains reported below all come from one sample, sequenced in a study of blood T cell repertoires in COVID-19 (dated by TCRdb to about 2020). Library creation used the immunoSEQ multiplex PCR assay. The source is immuneACCESS, and TCRdb retained only in-frame sequences with V and J called. Part of the clones is not carried over; for the studies checked, unresolved V genes explain less than half of this, and the remainder is unexplained. The sample table contains a few hundred thousand clones; only one count was recorded for 60% to 75% of them. Of the sample, 3% to 3.5% is held by the ten largest clones. The specimen sequenced was peripheral blood. The receptors here all came from an elderly woman with acute or convalescent COVID-19.

The V call is TRBV2, the J call TRBJ2-3; TRBD2 is a possible D gene (7 bases). Germline CDR1 SNHLY, CDR2 FYNNEI. The CDR3 totals 17 residues. The V end was cut by 6 bases, the J end by 2 bases, with 21 bases between. CDR3: CASRGGQRGAHTDTQYF. CDR3 sequence (DNA): TGTGCCAGCAGGGGGGGGCAGCGGGGCGCCCACACAGATACGCAGTATTTT.

The V call is TRBV19, the J call TRBJ1-2; D not certain. Trimming removed 7 bases from V and 2 bases from J, with 8 bases in between. The CDR3 consists of 12 residues. Germline CDR1 reads LNHDA; CDR2 reads SQIVND (reference sequence). The CDR3 sequence: CASNQRNYGYTF. As DNA, the CDR3 is TGTGCCAGTAATCAGAGGAACTATGGCTACACCTTC.

The chain links TRBV5-1 to TRBJ2-1; D unclear. Germline V gene sequence: CDR1 SGHRS, CDR2 YFSETQ. The V end lost 0 bases, the J end lost 8 bases, and 9 bases lay between the germline ends. This CDR3 has 13 amino acids. CDR3 coding DNA: TGCGCCAGCAGCTTGGAAGGTCGGGATGAGCAGTTCTTC. This encodes CASSLEGRDEQFF. The full variable domain, rest sourced from reference TRBV5-1 and TRBJ2-1, is KAGVTQTPRYLIKTRGQQVTLSCSPISGHRSVSWYQQTPGQGLQFLFEYFSETQRNKGNFPGRFSGRQFSNSRSEMNVSTLELGDSALYLCASSLEGRDEQFFGPGTRLTVL.

The chain links TRBV2 to TRBJ2-7; 8 bases are a match to TRBD1. The CDR3 loop spans 17 amino acids. V gave up 6 bases and J gave up 2 bases; unmatched junction bases: 15. The germline CDR1 and CDR2 sequences are SNHLY and FYNNEI. The CDR3 DNA follows: TGTGCCAGCAGGCGCCCGGGACAGGAGAATCGGGCCTACGAGCAGTACTTC. Its protein is CASRRPGQENRAYEQYF.

There are many counts of this clone. The J gene is TRBJ1-3, the V gene TRBV19; no reliable D call. Germline loops: CDR1 LNHDA, CDR2 SQIVND (reference sequence). There are 15 residues in the CDR3. The V end was cut by 7 bases, the J end by 0 bases, with 13 bases between. CDR3: CASKRVGSSGNTIYF. The CDR3 DNA reads TGTGCCAGTAAAAGGGTCGGGAGCTCTGGAAACACCATATATTTT.

The chain employs TRBV10-2 and TRBJ1-2; TRBD1 agrees at 7 bases. From germline, CDR1 is WSHSY and CDR2 SAAADI. The V and J ends lost 4 bases and 7 bases, in that order; junction bases with no gene match: 21. The length of the CDR3 is 18 residues. DNA of the CDR3: TGCGCCAGCAGTGCCGACAGGGTAGATTGGTATTCGACGGGTGGCTACACCTTC. Its translation: CASSADRVDWYSTGGYTF.

The CDR3 reads CASSQMAGAINNEQFF. CDR3 DNA: TGTGCCAGCAGCCAAATGGCGGGGGCGATAAACAATGAGCAGTTCTTC. The V and J genes are TRBV14 and TRBJ2-1; a weak D match, TRBD2 (7 bases). The CDR3 loop spans 16 amino acids. Germline V CDR1 and CDR2: SGHDN, FVKESK. With 2 bases removed from V and 5 bases from J, the gap between germline ends came to 16 bases.

The V gene is TRBV7-9, the J gene TRBJ1-5; D call uncertain. V dropped 4 bases and J dropped 7 bases, with 11 bases sitting between them. The CDR3 contains 13 residues. Germline V CDR1 and CDR2: SEHNR, FQNEAQ (reference sequence). Written as DNA, the CDR3 is TGTGCCAGCAGCTCCGGGGTCTGGCAGCCCCAGCATTTT. It encodes CASSSGVWQPQHF. The variable domain in full, completed from reference TRBV7-9 and TRBJ1-5, reads DTGVSQNPRHKITKRGQNVTFRCDPISEHNRLYWYRQTLGQGPEFLTYFQNEAQLEKSRLLSDRFSAERPKGSFSTLEIQRTEQGDSAMYLCASSSGVWQPQHFGDGTRLSIL.

J is TRBJ2-1 and V is TRBV12-3 or TRBV12-4; 10 bases are shared with TRBD1. After removal of 7 bases from V and 9 bases from J, the junction contained 6 bases not matched to a gene. The CDR3 extends over 13 amino acids. The chain's CDR3 is CASTSTGGGEQFF. In nucleotides, the CDR3 is TGTGCCAGCACTTCGACAGGGGGCGGTGAGCAGTTCTTC.

The DNA of the CDR3 is TGTGCCAGCAGTGAGTGGAGGAACACCGGGGAGCTGTTTTTT. It is translated as CASSEWRNTGELFF. The rearrangement uses TRBV2 and TRBJ2-2; D not resolved. With 3 bases removed from V and 1 base from J, the gap between germline ends came to 6 bases. This CDR3 is built from 14 residues. Germline V CDR1 and CDR2: SNHLY, FYNNEI.

The CDR3 region has the DNA TGCAGCGTTTCAACAGGGACGGAGACCCAGTACTTC. This encodes CSVSTGTETQYF. V is TRBV29-1 and J is TRBJ2-5; TRBD1 might be the D (6 bases). Trimming removed 5 bases from V and 5 bases from J, with 12 bases in between. The CDR3 runs to 12 residues. Germline loops: CDR1 SQVTM, CDR2 ANQGSEA.